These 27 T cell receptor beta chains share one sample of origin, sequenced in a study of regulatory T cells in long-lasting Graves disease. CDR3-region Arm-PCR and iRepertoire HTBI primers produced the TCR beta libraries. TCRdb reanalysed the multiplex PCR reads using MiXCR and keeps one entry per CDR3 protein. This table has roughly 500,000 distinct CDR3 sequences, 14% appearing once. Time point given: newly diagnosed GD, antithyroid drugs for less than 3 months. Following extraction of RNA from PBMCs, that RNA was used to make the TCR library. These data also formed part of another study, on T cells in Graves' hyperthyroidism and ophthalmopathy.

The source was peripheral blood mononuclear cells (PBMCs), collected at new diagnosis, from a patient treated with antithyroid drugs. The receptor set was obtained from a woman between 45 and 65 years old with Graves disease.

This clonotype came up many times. The CDR3 protein is CAIRPGQAYEQYF. CDR3 DNA: TGTGCCATCCGACCGGGACAAGCCTACGAGCAGTACTTC. The chain links TRBV28 to TRBJ2-7; a weak D match, TRBD1 (6 bases). Germline CDR1 reads MDHEN; CDR2 reads SYDVKM. V was clipped by 10 bases and J by 2 bases, with 15 bases between them. There are 13 residues in the CDR3.

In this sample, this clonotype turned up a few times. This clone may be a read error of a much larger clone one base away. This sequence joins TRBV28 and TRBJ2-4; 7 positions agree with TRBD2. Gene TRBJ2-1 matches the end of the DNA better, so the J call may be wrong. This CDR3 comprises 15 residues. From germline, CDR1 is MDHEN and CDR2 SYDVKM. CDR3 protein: CASSLAGAYYDEQFF. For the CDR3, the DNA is TGTGCCAGCAGCCTGGCGGGAGCCTATTACGATGAGCAGTTCTTC.

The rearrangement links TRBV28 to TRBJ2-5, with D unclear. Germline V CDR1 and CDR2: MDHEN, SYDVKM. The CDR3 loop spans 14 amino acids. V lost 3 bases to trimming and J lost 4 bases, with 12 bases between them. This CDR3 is CASSLRSKRETQYF. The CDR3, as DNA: TGTGCCAGCAGTTTGAGATCGAAACGAGAGACCCAGTACTTC.

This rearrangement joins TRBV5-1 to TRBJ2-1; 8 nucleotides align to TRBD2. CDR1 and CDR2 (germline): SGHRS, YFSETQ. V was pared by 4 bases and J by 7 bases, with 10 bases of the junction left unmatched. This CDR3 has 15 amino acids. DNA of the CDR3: TGCGCCAGCAGCCCCAGGTTAGCGGGATTTAATGAGCAGTTCTTC. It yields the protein CASSPRLAGFNEQFF.

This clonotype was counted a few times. The CDR3 DNA is TGCAGTGCAACGGACCCGGGACTAGCGGGGCCCACCGGGGAGCTGTTTTTT. It codes for CSATDPGLAGPTGELFF. The chain recombines TRBV20-1 with TRBJ2-2, with TRBD2 identical over 13 bases. This CDR3 spans 17 amino acids. With 6 bases clipped from V and 4 bases from J, the junction kept 11 bases outside the gene matches. Germline V gene data show CDR1 as DFQATT and CDR2 as SNEGSKA (reference sequence).

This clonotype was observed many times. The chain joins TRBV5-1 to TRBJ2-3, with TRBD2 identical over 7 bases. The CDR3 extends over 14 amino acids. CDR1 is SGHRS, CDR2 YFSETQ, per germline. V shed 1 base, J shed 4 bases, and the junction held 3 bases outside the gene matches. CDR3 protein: CASSLRTRSDTQYF. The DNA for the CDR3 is TGCGCCAGCAGCTTGAGGACTAGATCAGATACGCAGTATTTT.

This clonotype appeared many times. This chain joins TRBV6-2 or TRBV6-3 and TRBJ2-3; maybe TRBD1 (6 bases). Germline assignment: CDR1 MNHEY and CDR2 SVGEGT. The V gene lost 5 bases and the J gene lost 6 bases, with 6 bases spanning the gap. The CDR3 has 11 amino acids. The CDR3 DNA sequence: TGTGCCAGCAGTGACAGGGATACGCAGTATTTT. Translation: CASSDRDTQYF.

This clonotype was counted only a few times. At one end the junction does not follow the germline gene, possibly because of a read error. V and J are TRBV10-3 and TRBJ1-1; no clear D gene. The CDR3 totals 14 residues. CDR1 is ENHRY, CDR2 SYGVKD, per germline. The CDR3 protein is CAISETAPKGEASF. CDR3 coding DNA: TGTGCCATCAGTGAAACAGCACCCAAGGGTGAAGCTTCCTTC.

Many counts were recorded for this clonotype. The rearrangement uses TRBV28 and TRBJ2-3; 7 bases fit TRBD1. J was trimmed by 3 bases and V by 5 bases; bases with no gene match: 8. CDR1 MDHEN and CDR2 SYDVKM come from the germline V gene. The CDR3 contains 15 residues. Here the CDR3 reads CASSPTGIETDTQYF. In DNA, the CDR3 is TGTGCCAGCAGTCCGACAGGGATTGAAACAGATACGCAGTATTTT.

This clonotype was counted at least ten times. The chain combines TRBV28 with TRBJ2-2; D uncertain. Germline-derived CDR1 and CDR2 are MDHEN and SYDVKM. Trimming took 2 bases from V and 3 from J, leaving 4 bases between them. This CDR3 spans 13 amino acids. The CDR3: CASSLPHTGELFF. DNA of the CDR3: TGTGCCAGCAGTTTACCTCACACCGGGGAGCTGTTTTTT.

In DNA, the CDR3 is TGTGCCACCAGTGGAGGGGGCAATCAGCCCCAGCATTTT. Amino acid sequence: CATSGGGNQPQHF. The chain has TRBV24-1 and TRBJ1-5, with D possibly TRBD1 on 5 matching bases. V was pared by 5 bases and J by 2 bases, with 6 bases between. The CDR3 totals 13 residues. The V gene's germline CDR1 is KGHDR and CDR2 SFDVKD.

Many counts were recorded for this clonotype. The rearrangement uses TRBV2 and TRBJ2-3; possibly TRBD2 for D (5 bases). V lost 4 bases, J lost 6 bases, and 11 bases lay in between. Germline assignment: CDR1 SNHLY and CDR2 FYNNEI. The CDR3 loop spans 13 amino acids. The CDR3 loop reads CASSGTSIDTQYF. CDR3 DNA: TGTGCCAGCAGTGGGACTTCGATCGATACGCAGTATTTT.

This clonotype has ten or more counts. The chain's CDR3 is CASSLTPGNEQFF. For the CDR3, the DNA is TGTGCCAGCAGCTTAACTCCGGGGAATGAGCAGTTCTTC. V is TRBV7-3 and J is TRBJ2-1, with D perhaps TRBD2 (5 bases). The germline V gene encodes CDR1 SGHTA and CDR2 FQGTGA. This CDR3 spans 13 amino acids. V was trimmed by 0 bases and J by 7 bases, leaving 7 bases between them.

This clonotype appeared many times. The CDR3 DNA reads as TGTGCCAGCGCAGCGGCACTGGGGGACACCGGGGAGCTGTTTTTT. Its translation is CASAAALGDTGELFF. The rearrangement links TRBV12-3 or TRBV12-4 to TRBJ2-2; tentatively, D is TRBD1 or TRBD2 (5 bases each). V gave up 8 bases and J gave up 3 bases, with 16 bases separating them. This CDR3 comprises 15 residues.

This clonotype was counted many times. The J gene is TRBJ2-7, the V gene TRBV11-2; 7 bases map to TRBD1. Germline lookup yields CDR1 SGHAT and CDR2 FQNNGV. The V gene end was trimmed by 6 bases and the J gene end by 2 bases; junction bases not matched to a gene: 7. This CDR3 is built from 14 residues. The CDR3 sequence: CASRRTGAPYEQYF. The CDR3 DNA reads TGTGCCAGCAGACGAACAGGGGCTCCCTACGAGCAGTACTTC.

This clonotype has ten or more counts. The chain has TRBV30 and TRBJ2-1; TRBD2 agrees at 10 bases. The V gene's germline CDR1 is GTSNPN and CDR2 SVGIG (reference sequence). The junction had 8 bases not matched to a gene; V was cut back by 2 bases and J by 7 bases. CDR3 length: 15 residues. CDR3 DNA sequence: TGTGCCTGGAGTTCGCTAGCGGGAGAAGGAAATGAGCAGTTCTTC. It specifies CAWSSLAGEGNEQFF.

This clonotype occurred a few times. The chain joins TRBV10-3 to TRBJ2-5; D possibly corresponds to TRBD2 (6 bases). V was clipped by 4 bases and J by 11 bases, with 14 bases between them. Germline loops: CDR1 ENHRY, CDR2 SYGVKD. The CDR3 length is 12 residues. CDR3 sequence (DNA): TGTGCCATCAGTGCCGACCGGGAGATTCAGTACTTC. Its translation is CAISADREIQYF.

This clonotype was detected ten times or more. The CDR3 here is CASSGRFGSYNEQFF. The CDR3 DNA is TGTGCCAGCAGTGGCAGGTTCGGCTCCTACAATGAGCAGTTCTTC. The chain employs TRBV2 and TRBJ2-1, with unresolved D. Germline assignment: CDR1 SNHLY and CDR2 FYNNEI. The CDR3 has 15 residues. Trimming removed 4 bases from V and 0 bases from J, with 10 bases in between.

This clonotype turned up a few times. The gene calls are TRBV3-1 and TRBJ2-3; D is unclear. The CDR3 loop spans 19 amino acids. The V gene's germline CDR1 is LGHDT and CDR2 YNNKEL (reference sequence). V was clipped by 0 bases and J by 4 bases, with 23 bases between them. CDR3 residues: CASSQDYRTVSADADTQYF. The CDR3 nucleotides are TGTGCCAGCAGCCAAGATTATCGTACAGTGAGTGCCGACGCAGATACGCAGTATTTT.

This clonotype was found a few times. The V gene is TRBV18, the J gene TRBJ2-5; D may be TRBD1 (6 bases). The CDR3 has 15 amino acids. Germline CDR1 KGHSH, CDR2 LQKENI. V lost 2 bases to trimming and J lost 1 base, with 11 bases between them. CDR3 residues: CASSPTGYIQETQYF. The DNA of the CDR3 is TGTGCCAGCTCACCAACAGGGTATATCCAAGAGACCCAGTACTTC.

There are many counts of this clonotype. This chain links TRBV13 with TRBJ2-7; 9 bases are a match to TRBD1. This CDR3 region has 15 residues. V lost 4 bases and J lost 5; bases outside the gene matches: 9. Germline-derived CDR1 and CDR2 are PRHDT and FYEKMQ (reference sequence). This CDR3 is CASSWGDRATNEQYF. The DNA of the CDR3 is TGTGCCAGCAGCTGGGGGGACAGGGCGACGAACGAGCAGTACTTC.

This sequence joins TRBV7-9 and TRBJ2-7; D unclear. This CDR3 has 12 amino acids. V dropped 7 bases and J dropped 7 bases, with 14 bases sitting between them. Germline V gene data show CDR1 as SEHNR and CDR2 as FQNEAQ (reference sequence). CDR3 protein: CASTRPPGEQYF. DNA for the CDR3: TGTGCCAGCACCCGACCTCCTGGGGAGCAGTACTTC.

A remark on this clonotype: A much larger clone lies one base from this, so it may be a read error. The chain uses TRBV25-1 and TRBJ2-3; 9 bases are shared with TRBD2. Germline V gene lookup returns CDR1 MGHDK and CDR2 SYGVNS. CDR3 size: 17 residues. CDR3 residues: CTSSSSPRLAGTDTQYF. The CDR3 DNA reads TGTACCAGCAGTTCCTCCCCCCGACTAGCGGGCACAGATACGCAGTATTTT. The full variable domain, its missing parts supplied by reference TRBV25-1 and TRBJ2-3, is EADIYQTPRYLVIGTGKKITLECSQTMGHDKMYWYQQDPGMELHLIHYSYGVNSTEKGDLSSESTVSRIRTEHFPLTLESARPSHTSQYLCTSSSSPRLAGTDTQYFGPGTRLTVL.

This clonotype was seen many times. CDR3 sequence: CASSLVAGDSSSLFF. Here the CDR3 DNA reads TGCGCCAGCAGCTTGGTAGCAGGTGACAGCTCTAGTCTGTTTTTT. This chain connects TRBV5-1 to TRBJ1-4; D possibly corresponds to TRBD1 (5 bases). Trimming took 0 bases from V and 14 from J, leaving 20 bases between them. This CDR3 is built from 15 residues. CDR1 and CDR2 (germline): SGHRS, YFSETQ. Drawing the rest from reference TRBV5-1 and TRBJ1-4, the complete variable domain is KAGVTQTPRYLIKTRGQQVTLSCSPISGHRSVSWYQQTPGQGLQFLFEYFSETQRNKGNFPGRFSGRQFSNSRSEMNVSTLELGDSALYLCASSLVAGDSSSLFFGSGTQLSVL.

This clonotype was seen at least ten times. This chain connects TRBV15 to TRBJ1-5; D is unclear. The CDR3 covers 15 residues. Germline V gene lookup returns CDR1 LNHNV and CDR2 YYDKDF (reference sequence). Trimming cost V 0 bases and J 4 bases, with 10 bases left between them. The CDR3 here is CATSRDSSGNQPQHF. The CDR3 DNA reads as TGTGCCACCAGCAGAGATAGTTCGGGGAATCAGCCCCAGCATTTT. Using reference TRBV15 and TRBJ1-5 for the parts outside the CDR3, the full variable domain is DAMVIQNPRYQVTQFGKPVTLSCSQTLNHNVMYWYQQKSSQAPKLLFHYYDKDFNNEADTPDNFQSRRPNTSFCFLDIRSPGLGDTAMYLCATSRDSSGNQPQHFGDGTRLSIL.

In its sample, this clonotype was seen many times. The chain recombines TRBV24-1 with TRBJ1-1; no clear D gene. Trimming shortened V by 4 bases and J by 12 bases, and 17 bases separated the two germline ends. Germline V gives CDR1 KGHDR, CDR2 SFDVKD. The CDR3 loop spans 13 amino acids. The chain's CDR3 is CATSDSDGLGSFF. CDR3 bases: TGTGCCACCAGTGACTCAGACGGACTGGGCTCTTTCTTT.

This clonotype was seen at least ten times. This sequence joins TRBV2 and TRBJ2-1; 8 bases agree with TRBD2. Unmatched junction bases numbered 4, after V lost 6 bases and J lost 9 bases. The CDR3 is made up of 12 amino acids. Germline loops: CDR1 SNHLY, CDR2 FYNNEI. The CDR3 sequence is CASSGRDGEQFF. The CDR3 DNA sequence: TGTGCCAGCAGCGGGAGGGATGGTGAGCAGTTCTTC.